The 31 T cell receptor beta chains presented below share a single source sample, sequenced in a study of PD-L1 blockade in urothelial cancer. Only in-frame clones appear in the TCRdb table, and some are missing; sequencing was by immunoSEQ multiplex PCR. The sample holds about 91,000 clones, more than 85% seen once. Sequences were derived from PBMCs, sampled around atezolizumab (anti-PD-L1) treatment. These receptors came from a man aged 55-75 years with urothelial cancer.

The V and J genes are TRBV28 and TRBJ2-5; possible D gene TRBD2, 7 bases. Germline CDR1 MDHEN, CDR2 SYDVKM. The V end was cut by 5 bases, the J end by 5 bases, with 18 bases between. This CDR3 is 15 amino acids long. CDR3: CASSGGGVGLETQYF. The CDR3 region has the DNA TGTGCCAGCAGTGGAGGGGGGGTAGGGTTGGAGACCCAGTACTTC.

This clone has only one observation. The CDR3, as DNA: TGTGCCAGCAGTGAAGCCGGACAGAAATGGGAGACCCAGTACTTC. The encoded protein is CASSEAGQKWETQYF. This rearrangement joins TRBV6-1 to TRBJ2-5; D may be TRBD1 (6 bases). V lost 0 bases and J 5 bases, leaving 13 bases between the germline ends. The CDR3 covers 15 residues. The germline gives CDR1 MNHNS, CDR2 SASEGT.

V usage is TRBV5-6 and J usage is TRBJ2-7; D might be TRBD1 (5 bases). Germline V lookup: CDR1 SGHDT, CDR2 YYEEEE. The CDR3 extends over 14 amino acids. V lost 4 bases, J lost 0 bases, and 11 bases lay in between. CDR3 sequence: CASSPKDTSYEQYF. The CDR3 nucleotides read TGTGCCAGCAGCCCCAAGGACACCTCCTACGAGCAGTACTTC.

This chain uses TRBV7-9 with TRBJ2-1; D not certain. V lost 2 bases, J lost 6 bases, and 5 bases lay in between. The CDR3 covers 12 residues. Germline loops: CDR1 SEHNR, CDR2 FQNEAQ (reference sequence). CDR3 bases: TGTGCCAGCAGCTTAAACGGCAATGAGCAGTTCTTC. Translating gives CASSLNGNEQFF.

The chain is built from TRBV5-5 and TRBJ1-4; TRBD1 matches 7 bases. This CDR3 is 15 amino acids long. V lost 1 base, J lost 3 bases, and 3 bases stayed unmatched. The V gene's germline CDR1 is SGHKS and CDR2 YYEKEE (reference sequence). CDR3 residues: CASSLTGTANEKLFF. CDR3 in DNA: TGTGCCAGCAGCTTGACCGGGACAGCTAATGAAAAACTGTTTTTT.

The chain employs TRBV5-1 and TRBJ2-3; a possible D gene is TRBD2 (6 bases). CDR1 is SGHRS, CDR2 YFSETQ, per germline. The CDR3 length is 13 residues. With 4 bases removed from V and 5 bases from J, the gap between germline ends came to 11 bases. The CDR3 region is CASSAGTGDTQYF. The CDR3 region has the DNA TGCGCCAGCAGCGCGGGAACGGGAGATACGCAGTATTTT.

The chain links TRBV7-9 to TRBJ2-7; tentative D call: TRBD1 (6 bases). V shed 5 bases and J shed 3 bases, with 11 bases lying between them. This CDR3 has 13 amino acids. Germline lookup yields CDR1 SEHNR and CDR2 FQNEAQ (reference sequence). Here the CDR3 reads CASSTGTLYEQYF. CDR3 bases: TGTGCCAGCAGCACAGGGACACTCTACGAGCAGTACTTC.

The chain has TRBV30 and TRBJ1-2; TRBD1 is a possible D gene (5 bases). This CDR3 is 15 amino acids long. In germline, CDR1 is GTSNPN, CDR2 SVGIG (reference sequence). The V gene lost 2 bases and the J gene lost 2 bases, with 15 bases spanning the gap. Here the CDR3 reads CAWSQSGILNYGYTF. CDR3 sequence (DNA): TGTGCCTGGAGTCAGTCAGGGATCTTAAACTATGGCTACACCTTC.

This chain uses TRBV7-9 with TRBJ2-5; the match to TRBD1 covers 10 bases. The CDR3 sequence is 16 residues long. Germline V gives CDR1 SEHNR, CDR2 FQNEAQ (reference sequence). V was clipped by 1 base and J by 5 bases; unmatched bases: 7. The DNA for the CDR3 is TGTGCCAGCAGCTTAGGGGACAGGGGTGAACGGGAGACCCAGTACTTC. Amino acids: CASSLGDRGERETQYF.

The chain uses TRBV6-5 and TRBJ1-2; D gene uncertain. In germline, CDR1 is MNHEY, CDR2 SVGAGI. The CDR3 is 13 amino acids. Trimming took off 7 bases at V and 8 bases at J, with 17 bases between the two ends. The CDR3 bases are TGTGCCAGCACCTCCAGCGGTTTAGGCGGCTACACCTTC. It translates to CASTSSGLGGYTF.

The chain has TRBV28 and TRBJ2-3, with D possibly being TRBD2 (6 bases). Germline V gene lookup returns CDR1 MDHEN and CDR2 SYDVKM. V gave up 8 bases and J gave up 1 base, with 10 bases separating them. The CDR3 loop spans 13 amino acids. DNA of the CDR3: TGTGCCAGCCTTCCGGGGGGCACAGATACGCAGTATTTT. Protein sequence: CASLPGGTDTQYF.

This chain connects TRBV5-1 to TRBJ2-1; the D gene is possibly TRBD1 (5 bases). V was trimmed by 0 bases and J by 6 bases, leaving 10 bases between them. This CDR3 has 14 amino acids. Germline-derived CDR1 and CDR2 are SGHRS and YFSETQ. The CDR3, as DNA: TGCGCCAGCAGCTTGGCCCAGGGCGGCAATGAGCAGTTCTTC. It codes for CASSLAQGGNEQFF.

The V and J genes are TRBV9 and TRBJ2-1, with 13 nucleotides matching TRBD2. Per germline, CDR1 SGDLS and CDR2 YYNGEE. V was clipped by 4 bases and J by 0 bases; unmatched bases: 4. CDR3 length: 17 amino acids. CDR3 protein: CASSPRLAGGSYNEQFF. The CDR3, as DNA: TGTGCCAGCAGCCCGAGACTAGCGGGGGGCTCCTACAATGAGCAGTTCTTC.

This chain uses TRBV5-4 with TRBJ2-7, with 13 nucleotides matching TRBD2. Germline V gene lookup returns CDR1 SGHNT and CDR2 YYREEE (reference sequence). CDR3 size: 15 residues. The V and J ends lost 4 bases and 3 bases, in that order; junction bases with no gene match: 4. The DNA for the CDR3 is TGTGCCAGCAGCACCGGGACTAGCGGGATCTACGAGCAGTACTTC. Its protein product is CASSTGTSGIYEQYF.

The chain is built from TRBV7-2 and TRBJ2-7; TRBD1 is a possible D gene (6 bases). The CDR3 covers 14 residues. The germline V gene has CDR1 SGHTA and CDR2 FQGNSA. Trimming pared 6 bases from V and 2 bases from J, leaving 14 bases between. In DNA, the CDR3 is TGTGCCAGCAGTCAGGGGCCCCGACCCTACGAGCAGTACTTC. Translating it yields CASSQGPRPYEQYF.

The V and J genes are TRBV6-5 and TRBJ1-5; 9 nucleotides match TRBD1. CDR1 is MNHEY, CDR2 SVGAGI, per germline. This CDR3 spans 15 amino acids. The V gene end was trimmed by 5 bases and the J gene end by 6 bases; junction bases not matched to a gene: 8. The CDR3 nucleotides read TGTGCCAGCAGTCCAACAGGGGGCTTTGGTCAGCCCCAGCATTTT. This codes for CASSPTGGFGQPQHF.

The CDR3 coding sequence is TGCGCCAGCAGCCCTCTCAGGGGGCGAGGGGGCGGTGAGGAGCAGTTCTTC. This sequence encodes CASSPLRGRGGGEEQFF. The rearrangement joins TRBV5-1 to TRBJ2-1; 8 bases fit TRBD1. Germline loops: CDR1 SGHRS, CDR2 YFSETQ. The CDR3 has 17 residues. V was pared by 4 bases and J by 10 bases, with 19 bases of the junction left unmatched.

The chain employs TRBV10-3 and TRBJ2-7, with TRBD1 as a possible D gene (6 bases). The V gene lost 3 bases and the J gene lost 3 bases, with 12 bases spanning the gap. The germline CDR1 and CDR2 sequences are ENHRY and SYGVKD. This CDR3 contains 14 residues. The CDR3 bases are TGTGCCATCAGTGATGGGCAGGGGATCTACGAGCAGTACTTC. Its protein is CAISDGQGIYEQYF.

This clone was counted a single time. The chain recombines TRBV7-8 with TRBJ2-7; 10 bases match TRBD2. Trimming removed 5 bases from V and 2 bases from J; junction bases left unmatched: 9. The CDR3 totals 16 residues. The germline V gene has CDR1 SGHVS and CDR2 FQNEAQ. CDR3 coding DNA: TGTGCCAGCAGCCCCGTAGCGGGAGGAACTACCTACGAGCAGTACTTC. Translation gives CASSPVAGGTTYEQYF.

The chain uses TRBV27 and TRBJ2-7; 7 bases match TRBD1. V shed 2 bases and J 6 bases; nucleotides not matched to a gene: 4. CDR1 is MNHEY and CDR2 is SMNVEV in the germline V gene (reference sequence). This CDR3 has 13 amino acids. The CDR3 spells CASSLTTGLEQYF. The CDR3 DNA reads as TGTGCCAGCAGTTTAACGACAGGGCTCGAGCAGTACTTC.

The CDR3 here is CASSLEVFKGPFGANVLTF. The CDR3, as DNA: TGTGCCAGCAGCTTGGAAGTTTTTAAGGGGCCGTTCGGGGCCAACGTCCTGACTTTC. J is TRBJ2-6 and V is TRBV5-4, with D tentatively TRBD1 (5 bases). V dropped 0 bases and J dropped 4 bases, with 20 bases sitting between them. In germline, CDR1 is SGHNT, CDR2 YYREEE (reference sequence). The CDR3 loop spans 19 amino acids.

The V and J genes are TRBV7-2 and TRBJ1-2, with 7 bases that match TRBD1. The CDR3 extends over 16 amino acids. V lost 1 base to trimming and J lost 5 bases; unmatched junction nucleotides: 10. Germline values: CDR1 SGHTA, CDR2 FQGNSA. The CDR3: CASSLVPGGIGYGYTF. DNA for the CDR3: TGTGCCAGCAGCTTAGTTCCAGGGGGAATTGGTTATGGCTACACCTTC.

Judged by abundance, this clone is medium-sized. The rearrangement uses TRBV2 and TRBJ2-3, with 7 bases that match TRBD1. The CDR3 consists of 14 residues. V was pared by 2 bases and J by 1 base, with 0 bases of the junction left unmatched. The germline V gene has CDR1 SNHLY and CDR2 FYNNEI. This CDR3 reads CASSETGGTDTQYF. CDR3 bases: TGTGCCAGCAGTGAAACAGGGGGCACAGATACGCAGTATTTT.

The J gene is TRBJ2-2, the V gene TRBV5-4; 10 nucleotides agree with TRBD1. The CDR3 spans 16 residues. Germline loops: CDR1 SGHNT, CDR2 YYREEE (reference sequence). The V segment lost 0 bases and the J segment 6 bases; nucleotides outside the gene matches: 5. CDR3 amino acids: CASSLAPGQGSGELFF. The CDR3 nucleotides are TGTGCCAGCAGCTTGGCTCCGGGACAGGGGTCCGGGGAGCTGTTTTTT. Together with reference TRBV5-4 and TRBJ2-2, the CDR3 gives the full variable domain: ETGVTQSPTHLIKTRGQQVTLRCSSQSGHNTVSWYQQALGQGPQFIFQYYREEENGRGNFPPRFSGLQFPNYSSELNVNALELDDSALYLCASSLAPGQGSGELFFGEGSRLTVL.

This chain links TRBV12-5 with TRBJ2-5; D might be TRBD1 (6 bases). CDR1 and CDR2 (germline): LGHNT, FRNRAP. Deletions cut 9 bases from V and 2 bases from J, with 16 bases between. This CDR3 region has 14 residues. DNA for the CDR3: TGTGCTAGCGGCCCGGGACACCTACAAGAGACCCAGTACTTC. It translates to CASGPGHLQETQYF.

This clone was observed a single time. The V and J genes are TRBV5-1 and TRBJ2-7; possibly TRBD1 for D (6 bases). Germline CDR1 and CDR2: SGHRS and YFSETQ. V lost 4 bases, J lost 2 bases, and 10 bases lay in between. The CDR3 totals 13 residues. CDR3 sequence reads: CASSPDSAYEQYF. CDR3 nucleotides: TGCGCCAGCAGCCCGGACAGCGCCTACGAGCAGTACTTC.

This sequence joins TRBV5-1 and TRBJ2-5, with 8 bases identical to TRBD2. The CDR3 is 15 amino acids. Germline CDR1 is SGHRS and CDR2 is YFSETQ. J gave up 0 bases and V 7 bases, and 8 bases lay outside the gene matches. CDR3 nucleotide sequence: TGCGCCAGCGCCGGGGGGGGGCAGTACCAAGAGACCCAGTACTTC. The encoded protein is CASAGGGQYQETQYF.

J is TRBJ1-2 and V is TRBV18; 8 bases match TRBD1. V lost 4 bases to trimming and J lost 2 bases; unmatched junction nucleotides: 9. The CDR3 is 16 residues long. CDR1 is KGHSH, CDR2 LQKENI, per germline. In nucleotides, the CDR3 is TGTGCCAGCTCACAAAACCTCCAGGGGGCAAACTATGGCTACACCTTC. This gives the protein CASSQNLQGANYGYTF.

This chain joins TRBV19 and TRBJ2-4, with a possible D match to TRBD1 (5 bases). The CDR3 is 16 amino acids. Germline V gene lookup returns CDR1 LNHDA and CDR2 SQIVND (reference sequence). V lost 3 bases to trimming and J lost 0 bases, with 12 bases between them. The CDR3 DNA reads TGTGCCAGTAGTATTAGCAGGGAACTAGCCAAAAACATTCAGTACTTC. Protein product: CASSISRELAKNIQYF.

The rearrangement joins TRBV28 to TRBJ2-3; 8 bases are a match to TRBD1. J was trimmed by 4 bases and V by 5 bases; bases with no gene match: 5. In germline, CDR1 is MDHEN, CDR2 SYDVKM. The CDR3 length is 14 residues. The CDR3 sequence: CASSGPTGADTQYF. The CDR3 DNA follows: TGTGCCAGCAGTGGGCCGACAGGGGCAGATACGCAGTATTTT.

The J gene is TRBJ2-3, the V gene TRBV6-6, with no clear D. Germline values: CDR1 MNHNY, CDR2 SVGAGI (reference sequence). Trimming stripped 3 bases from V and 1 base from J, with 5 bases between. The CDR3 covers 13 residues. As DNA, the CDR3 is TGTGCCAGCAGTTATCCCGGCACAGATACGCAGTATTTT. Its protein is CASSYPGTDTQYF.